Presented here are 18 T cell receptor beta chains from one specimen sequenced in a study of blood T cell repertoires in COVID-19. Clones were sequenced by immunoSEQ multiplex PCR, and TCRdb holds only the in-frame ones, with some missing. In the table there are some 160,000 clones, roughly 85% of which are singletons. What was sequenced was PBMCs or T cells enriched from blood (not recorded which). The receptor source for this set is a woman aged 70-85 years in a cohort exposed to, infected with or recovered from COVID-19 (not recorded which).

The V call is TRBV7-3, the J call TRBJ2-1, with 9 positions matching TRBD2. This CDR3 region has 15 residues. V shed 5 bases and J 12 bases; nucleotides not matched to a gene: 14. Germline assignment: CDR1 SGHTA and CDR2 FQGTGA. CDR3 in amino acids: CASSPGWRGGHVQFF. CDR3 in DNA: TGTGCCAGCAGCCCAGGTTGGCGGGGGGGCCATGTGCAGTTCTTC.

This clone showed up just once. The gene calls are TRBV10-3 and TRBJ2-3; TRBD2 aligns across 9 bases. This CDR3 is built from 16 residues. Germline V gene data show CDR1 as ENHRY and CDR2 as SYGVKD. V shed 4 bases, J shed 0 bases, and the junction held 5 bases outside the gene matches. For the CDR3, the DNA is TGTGCCATCAGTGGGAGACTAGCGGCCAGCACAGATACGCAGTATTTT. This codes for CAISGRLAASTDTQYF.

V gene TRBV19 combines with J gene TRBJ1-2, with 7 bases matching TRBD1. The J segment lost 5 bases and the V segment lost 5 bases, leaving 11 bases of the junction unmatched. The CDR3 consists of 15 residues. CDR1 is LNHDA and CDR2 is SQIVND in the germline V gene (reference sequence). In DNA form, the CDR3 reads TGTGCCAGTAGTGCCCCCCTACAGGGGCGGTATGGCTACACCTTC. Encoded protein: CASSAPLQGRYGYTF. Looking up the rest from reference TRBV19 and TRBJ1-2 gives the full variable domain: DGGITQSPKYLFRKEGQNVTLSCEQNLNHDAMYWYRQDPGQGLRLIYYSQIVNDFQKGDIAEGYSVSREKKESFPLTVTSAQKNPTAFYLCASSAPLQGRYGYTFGSGTRLTVV.

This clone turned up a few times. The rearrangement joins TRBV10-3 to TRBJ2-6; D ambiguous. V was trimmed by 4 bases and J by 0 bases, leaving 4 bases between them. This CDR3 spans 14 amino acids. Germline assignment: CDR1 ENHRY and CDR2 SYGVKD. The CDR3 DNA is TGTGCCATCAGTGCAGTCTCTGGGGCCAACGTCCTGACTTTC. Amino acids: CAISAVSGANVLTF.

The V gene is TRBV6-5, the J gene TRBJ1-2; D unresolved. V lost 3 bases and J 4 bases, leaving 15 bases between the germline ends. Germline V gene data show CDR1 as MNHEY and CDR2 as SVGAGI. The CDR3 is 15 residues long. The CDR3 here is CASSYQAYSGYGYTF. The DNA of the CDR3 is TGTGCCAGCAGTTATCAAGCGTACTCCGGCTATGGCTACACCTTC.

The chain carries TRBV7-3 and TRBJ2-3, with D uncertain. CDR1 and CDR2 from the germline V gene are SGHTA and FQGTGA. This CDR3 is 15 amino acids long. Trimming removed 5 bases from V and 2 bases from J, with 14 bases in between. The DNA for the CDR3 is TGTGCCAGCAGCCCGGCAGGCGATCACACAGATACGCAGTATTTT. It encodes CASSPAGDHTDTQYF.

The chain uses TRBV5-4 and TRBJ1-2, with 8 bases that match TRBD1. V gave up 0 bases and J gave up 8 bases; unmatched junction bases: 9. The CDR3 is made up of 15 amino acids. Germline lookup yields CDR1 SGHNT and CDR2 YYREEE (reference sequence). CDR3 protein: CASSLGTGGVWGYTF. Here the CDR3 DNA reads TGTGCCAGCAGCTTGGGAACAGGGGGAGTATGGGGCTACACCTTC. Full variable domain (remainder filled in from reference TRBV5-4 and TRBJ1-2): ETGVTQSPTHLIKTRGQQVTLRCSSQSGHNTVSWYQQALGQGPQFIFQYYREEENGRGNFPPRFSGLQFPNYSSELNVNALELDDSALYLCASSLGTGGVWGYTFGSGTRLTVV.

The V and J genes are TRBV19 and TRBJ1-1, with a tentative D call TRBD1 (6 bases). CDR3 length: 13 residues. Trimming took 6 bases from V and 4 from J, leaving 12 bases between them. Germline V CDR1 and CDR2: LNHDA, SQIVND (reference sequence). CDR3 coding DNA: TGTGCCAGTAGGGACAGAAGTGGCACTGAAGCTTTCTTT. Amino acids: CASRDRSGTEAFF.

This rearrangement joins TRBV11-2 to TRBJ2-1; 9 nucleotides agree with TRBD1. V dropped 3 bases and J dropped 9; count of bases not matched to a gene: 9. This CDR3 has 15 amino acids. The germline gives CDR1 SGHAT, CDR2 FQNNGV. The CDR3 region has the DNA TGTGCCAGCAGCTTTTCCGGGACAGGGACCGGTGAGCAGTTCTTC. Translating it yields CASSFSGTGTGEQFF.

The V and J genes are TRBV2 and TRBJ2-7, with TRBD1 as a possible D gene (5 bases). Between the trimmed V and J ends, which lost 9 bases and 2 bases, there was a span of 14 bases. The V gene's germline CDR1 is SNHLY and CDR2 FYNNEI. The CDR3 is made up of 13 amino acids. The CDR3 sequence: CASAAGWTYEQYF. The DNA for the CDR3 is TGTGCCAGTGCCGCAGGGTGGACCTACGAGCAGTACTTC.

CDR3: CATSDPGTGGIYGYTF. For the CDR3, the DNA is TGTGCCACCAGTGACCCCGGGACAGGGGGCATCTATGGCTACACCTTC. The chain employs TRBV24-1 and TRBJ1-2, with 12 bases fitting TRBD1. The CDR3 spans 16 residues. CDR1 and CDR2 from the germline V gene are KGHDR and SFDVKD. V shed 4 bases, J shed 4 bases, and the junction held 6 bases outside the gene matches.

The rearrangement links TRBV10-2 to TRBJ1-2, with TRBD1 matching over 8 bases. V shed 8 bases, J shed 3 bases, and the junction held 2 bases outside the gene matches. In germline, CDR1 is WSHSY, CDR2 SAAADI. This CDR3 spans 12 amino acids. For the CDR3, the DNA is TGCGCCAGCGCACAGGGGGACTATGGCTACACCTTC. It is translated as CASAQGDYGYTF.

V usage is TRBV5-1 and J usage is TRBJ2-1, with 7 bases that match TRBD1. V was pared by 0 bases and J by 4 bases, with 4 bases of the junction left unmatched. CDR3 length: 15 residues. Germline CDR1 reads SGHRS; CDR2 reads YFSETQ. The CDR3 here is CASSLGQGVYNEQFF. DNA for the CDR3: TGCGCCAGCAGCTTGGGCCAGGGGGTGTACAATGAGCAGTTCTTC.

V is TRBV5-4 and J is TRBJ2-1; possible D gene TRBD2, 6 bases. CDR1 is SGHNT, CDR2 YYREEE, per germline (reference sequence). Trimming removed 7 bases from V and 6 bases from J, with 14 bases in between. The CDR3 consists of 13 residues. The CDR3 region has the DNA TGTGCCAGCGGGTTTTTGGGGGGCAATGAGCAGTTCTTC. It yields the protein CASGFLGGNEQFF.

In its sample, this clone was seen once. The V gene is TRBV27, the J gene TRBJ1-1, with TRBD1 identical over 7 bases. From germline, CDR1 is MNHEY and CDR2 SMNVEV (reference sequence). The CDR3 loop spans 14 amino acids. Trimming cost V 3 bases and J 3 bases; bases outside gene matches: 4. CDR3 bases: TGTGCCAGCAGTTTGATAGGGGGCGACACTGAAGCTTTCTTT. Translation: CASSLIGGDTEAFF.

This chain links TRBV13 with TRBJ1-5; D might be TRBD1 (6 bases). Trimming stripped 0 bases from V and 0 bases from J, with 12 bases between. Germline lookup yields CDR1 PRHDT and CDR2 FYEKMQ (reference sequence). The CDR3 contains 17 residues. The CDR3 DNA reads TGTGCCAGCAGCTTAGGCAGGGGACCCTATAGCAATCAGCCCCAGCATTTT. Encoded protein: CASSLGRGPYSNQPQHF.

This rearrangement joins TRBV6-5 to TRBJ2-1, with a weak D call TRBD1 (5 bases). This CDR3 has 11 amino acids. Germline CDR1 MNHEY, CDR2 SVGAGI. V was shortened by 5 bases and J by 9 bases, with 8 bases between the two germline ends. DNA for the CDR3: TGTGCCAGCAGTCTAAGGGGTGAGCAGTTCTTC. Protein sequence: CASSLRGEQFF.

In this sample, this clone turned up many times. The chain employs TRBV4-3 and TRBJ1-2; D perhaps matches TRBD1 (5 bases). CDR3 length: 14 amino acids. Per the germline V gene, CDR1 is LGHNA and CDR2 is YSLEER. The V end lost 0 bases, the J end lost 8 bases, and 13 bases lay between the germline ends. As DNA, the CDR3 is TGCGCCAGCAGCCAAGACTTCGGGGGGGACGGCTACACCTTC. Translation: CASSQDFGGDGYTF.